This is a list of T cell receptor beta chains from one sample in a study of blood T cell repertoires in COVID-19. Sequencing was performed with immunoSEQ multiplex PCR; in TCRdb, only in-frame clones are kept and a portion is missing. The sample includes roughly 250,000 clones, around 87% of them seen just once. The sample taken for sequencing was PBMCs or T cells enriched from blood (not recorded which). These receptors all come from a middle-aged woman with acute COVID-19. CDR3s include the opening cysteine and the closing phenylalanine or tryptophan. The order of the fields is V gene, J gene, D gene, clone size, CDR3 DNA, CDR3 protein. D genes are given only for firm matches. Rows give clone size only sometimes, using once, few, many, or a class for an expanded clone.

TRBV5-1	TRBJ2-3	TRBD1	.	TGCGCCAGCAGACGGGACAGGAGCACAGATACGCAGTATTTT	CASRRDRSTDTQYF
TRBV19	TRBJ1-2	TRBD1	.	TGTGCCAGTAAGACCAGATCAGACAGGGCGAGCTATGGCTACACCTTC	CASKTRSDRASYGYTF
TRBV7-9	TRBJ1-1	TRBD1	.	TGTGCCAGCAGGGCCGGGACAGGGTCTTTCGCTGAAGCTTTCTTT	CASRAGTGSFAEAFF
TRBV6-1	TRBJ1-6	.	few	TGTGCCAGCAGTGAAAGGACATACGAATCACCCCTCCACTTT	CASSERTYESPLHF
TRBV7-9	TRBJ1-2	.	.	TGTGCCAGCAGCCAGGCGCCCGTAGGAAATGGCTACACCTTC	CASSQAPVGNGYTF
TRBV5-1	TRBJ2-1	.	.	TGCGCCAGCAGCTTGGGGCCGGGCTCCTACAATGAGCAGTTCTTC	CASSLGPGSYNEQFF
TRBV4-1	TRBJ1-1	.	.	TGCGCCAGCAGCCAAGAGAGGAACACTGAAGCTTTCTTT	CASSQERNTEAFF
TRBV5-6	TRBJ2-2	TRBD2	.	TGTGCCAGCAGCTCTCAGCTTGGACTAGCTGACACCGGGGAGCTGTTTTTT	CASSSQLGLADTGELFF
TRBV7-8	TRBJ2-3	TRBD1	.	TGTGCCAGCAGCTTTGTGACTGGACAGGGGGCAGATACGCAGTATTTT	CASSFVTGQGADTQYF
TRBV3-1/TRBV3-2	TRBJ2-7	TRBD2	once	TGTGCCAGCAGCCAAGAAGGGCTAGCGGAGATGTACTTC	CASSQEGLAEMYF
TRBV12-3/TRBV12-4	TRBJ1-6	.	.	TGTGCCAGCAGTTTAGATACAGGAGAGGCTCACTTT	CASSLDTGEAHF
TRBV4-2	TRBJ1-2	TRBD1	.	TGTGCCAGCAGCCACGGGACAGGGTATGGCTACACCTTC	CASSHGTGYGYTF
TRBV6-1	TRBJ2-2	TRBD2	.	TGTGCCAGCAGTGACACGGGAGGGGGCACCGGGGAGCTGTTTTTT	CASSDTGGGTGELFF
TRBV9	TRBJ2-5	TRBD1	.	TGTGCCAGCAGCTCATGGACAGGGGGCAACCAAGAGACCCAGTACTTC	CASSSWTGGNQETQYF
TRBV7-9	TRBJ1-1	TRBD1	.	TGTGCCAGCAGCACTAGTACAGGGGTCACTGAAGCTTTCTTT	CASSTSTGVTEAFF
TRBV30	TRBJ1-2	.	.	TGTGCCTGGAGCAGGGGAAACTATGGCTACACCTTC	CAWSRGNYGYTF
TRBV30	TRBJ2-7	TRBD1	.	TGTGCCTGGAGTAATGACAGGGGGTCCTACGAGCAGTACTTC	CAWSNDRGSYEQYF